The T cell receptor beta chain under discussion was sequenced for a study of cytomegalovirus exposure and HLA in healthy donors. Findings and caveats of the study: Reports credit the classifier with highly specific, highly sensitive diagnosis of cytomegalovirus status. A further, later analysis showed that HLA-associated TCR beta chains (compared with equally common others) were more clonally expanded.

The CDR3 is made up of 15 amino acids. Germline V gene data show CDR1 as SGHTA and CDR2 as FQGNSA. V was cut by 3 bases and J by 4 bases, with 15 bases left in between. PCR primers comprised 60 Vbeta and 13 Jbeta primers. Sequenced by immunoSEQ multiplex PCR; TCRdb stores in-frame clones only, minus some. The sample contains approximately 150,000 clones, around 77% of which appear only once. With regard to this clone: No antigen is known for it.

This chain joins TRBV7-2 and TRBJ1-1; unclear D gene. The sample consisted of PBMCs. This receptor was obtained from a woman aged 30 to 39 in good health and CMV-seronegative. CDR3 nucleotides: TGTGCCAGCAGCTTGAGAGGCGGGAGAATCACTGAAGCTTTCTTT. It encodes CASSLRGGRITEAFF.